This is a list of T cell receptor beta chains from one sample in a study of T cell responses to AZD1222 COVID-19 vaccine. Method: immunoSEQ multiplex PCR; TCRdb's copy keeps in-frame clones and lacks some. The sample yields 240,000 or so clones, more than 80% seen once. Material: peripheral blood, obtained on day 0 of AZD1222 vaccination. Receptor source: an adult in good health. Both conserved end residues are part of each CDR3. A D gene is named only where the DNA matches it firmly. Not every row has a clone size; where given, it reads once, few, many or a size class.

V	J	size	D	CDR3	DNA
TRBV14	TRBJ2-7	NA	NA	CASSQEVVGYEQYF	TGTGCCAGCAGCCAAGAGGTTGTAGGGTACGAGCAGTACTTC
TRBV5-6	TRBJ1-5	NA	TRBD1	CASSAGTVNQPQHF	TGTGCCAGCAGCGCAGGGACAGTCAATCAGCCCCAGCATTTT
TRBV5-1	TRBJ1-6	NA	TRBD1	CASSYGQGNSPLHF	TGCGCCAGCAGCTACGGACAGGGGAATTCACCCCTCCACTTT
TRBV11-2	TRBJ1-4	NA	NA	CASSFNGLNEKLFF	TGTGCCAGCAGCTTTAACGGTCTTAATGAAAAACTGTTTTTT
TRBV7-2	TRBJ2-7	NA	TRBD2	CASSPRTSGVSSYEQYF	TGTGCCAGCAGCCCCAGGACTAGCGGGGTTAGTTCCTACGAGCAGTACTTC
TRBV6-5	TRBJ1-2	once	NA	CASSYSAQNYGYTF	TGTGCCAGCAGTTACTCGGCACAGAACTATGGCTACACCTTC
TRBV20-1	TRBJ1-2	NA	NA	CSASSGGTYGYTF	TGCAGTGCTAGTTCGGGGGGCACCTATGGCTACACCTTC
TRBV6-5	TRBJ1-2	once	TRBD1	CASSYTGETNYGYTF	TGTGCCAGCAGTTACACAGGGGAAACTAACTATGGCTACACCTTC
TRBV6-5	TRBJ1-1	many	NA	CASSYDGVGTEAFF	TGTGCCAGCAGTTACGATGGGGTAGGCACTGAAGCTTTCTTT
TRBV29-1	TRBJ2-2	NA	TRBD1	CSVEKTGENPGELFF	TGCAGCGTTGAAAAGACAGGGGAAAATCCCGGGGAGCTGTTTTTT
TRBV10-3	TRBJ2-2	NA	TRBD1	CAIRQQGTGLGTGELFF	TGTGCCATCAGACAACAAGGGACAGGGTTGGGTACCGGGGAGCTGTTTTTT
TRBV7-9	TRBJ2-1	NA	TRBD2	CASSPGTSGNNEQFF	TGTGCCAGCAGCCCTGGGACTAGCGGGAACAATGAGCAGTTCTTC
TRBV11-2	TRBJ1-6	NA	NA	CASSNPSAASSYNSPLHF	TGTGCCAGCAGCAACCCGTCTGCGGCGAGCTCCTATAATTCACCCCTCCACTTT
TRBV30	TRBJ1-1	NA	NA	CAWTPGLVGAFF	TGTGCCTGGACTCCAGGGTTAGTGGGGGCTTTCTTT
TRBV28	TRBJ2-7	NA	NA	CASRDSYEQYF	TGTGCCAGCCGGGACTCCTACGAGCAGTACTTC
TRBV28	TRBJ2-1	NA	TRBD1	CASRNRQGNEQFF	TGTGCCAGCAGGAACCGACAGGGCAATGAGCAGTTCTTC
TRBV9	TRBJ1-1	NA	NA	CASSFEGDTEAFF	TGTGCCAGCAGCTTCGAAGGGGACACTGAAGCTTTCTTT
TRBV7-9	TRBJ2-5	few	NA	CASSLEAYQNYQETQYF	TGTGCCAGCAGCTTAGAGGCCTACCAGAACTACCAAGAGACCCAGTACTTC
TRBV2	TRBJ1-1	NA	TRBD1	CASRRDREDTEAFF	TGTGCCAGCAGACGGGACAGGGAGGACACTGAAGCTTTCTTT
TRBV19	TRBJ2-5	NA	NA	CASSWDIGKETQYF	TGTGCCAGTAGCTGGGACATTGGTAAAGAGACCCAGTACTTC
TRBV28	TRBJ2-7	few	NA	CASSPVRDHYEQYF	TGTGCCAGCAGTCCCGTCAGGGACCACTACGAGCAGTACTTC
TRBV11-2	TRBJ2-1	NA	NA	CASSLVHLGSYNEQFF	TGTGCCAGCAGCTTAGTCCATCTTGGCTCCTACAATGAGCAGTTCTTC
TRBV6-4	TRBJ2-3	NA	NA	CASLTRPTDTQYF	TGTGCCAGCTTGACTCGGCCCACAGATACGCAGTATTTT
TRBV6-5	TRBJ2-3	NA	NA	CASRRGLALTDTQYF	TGTGCCAGCAGGCGGGGACTCGCTCTCACAGATACGCAGTATTTT
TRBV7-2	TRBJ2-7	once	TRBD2	CASSLTLAGEAHEQYF	TGTGCCAGCAGCCTGACACTAGCGGGAGAGGCCCACGAGCAGTACTTC